This TCR beta chain derives from a study of T cells after yellow fever vaccination. About the study: Where fractions had low cell numbers, libraries were prepared from them with the SMART-Seq v4 Ultra Low Input RNA kit. Broader study findings: Researchers report a weaker secondary response that nonetheless peaked faster, day 5 versus 15. Of the clonotypes, a small share occurred in both CD4 and CD8 compartments.

In making TCR cDNA, 5'RACE template switching added a universal primer site and UMIs to it. TCRdb re-derived calls from the 5' RACE reads in MiXCR, one entry per CDR3 protein. The sample has approximately 550,000 distinct CDR3 sequences, roughly 13% seen once. In its sample, this clonotype was seen a few times. Its antigen is unknown. Germline V gene data show CDR1 as LNHDA and CDR2 as SQIVND (reference sequence). V trimming: 7 bases; J trimming: 0 bases; junction bases outside the gene matches: 5. This CDR3 region has 15 residues. The chain carries TRBV19 and TRBJ2-3, with 9 nucleotides matching TRBD1. This clonotype originated in a young man who received the YFV17D yellow fever vaccine. The input for sequencing was PBMCs, taken on the day of the yellow fever booster vaccination. CDR3: CASNPGTGSTDTQYF. The CDR3 nucleotides are TGTGCCAGTAATCCGGGGACAGGGAGCACAGATACGCAGTATTTT.